This T cell receptor beta chain was sequenced in a study of OX40 agonist ivuxolimab in advanced cancers. Looking at the study overall: Treatment of patients was with ivuxolimab, an agonistic anti-OX40 (CD134) antibody. Participants, 82.7% male, averaged approximately 56 years of age, ranging from roughly 23 to 80.

Samples were taken at baseline and on day 1 of cycles 4 and 7. Findings and limits, study-wide: Expanded clones were, on average, more numerous among CD8+ T cells than CD4+.

This table comes from immunoSEQ multiplex PCR, and its TCRdb copy is limited to in-frame clones, with some not included. The sample includes tens of thousands of clones, 75% to 90% of them seen just once. On this clone: Its antigen is still unknown.

The clonotype was recovered from an adult with an advanced solid tumor such as melanoma, head and neck, liver or kidney cancer. The specimen comprised CD4+ or CD8+ T cells sorted from blood, sampled in a trial of the OX40 agonist ivuxolimab.

The CDR3 reads CASGTGGVSETQYF. CDR3 coding DNA: TGTGCTAGTGGGACAGGGGGTGTTTCGGAGACCCAGTACTTC. The chain couples TRBV12-5 to TRBJ2-5, with 9 bases that match TRBD1. The CDR3 consists of 14 residues. Trimming at V came to 6 bases and at J to 5 bases, leaving 7 bases not matched to a gene. Germline V CDR1 and CDR2: LGHNT, FRNRAP.